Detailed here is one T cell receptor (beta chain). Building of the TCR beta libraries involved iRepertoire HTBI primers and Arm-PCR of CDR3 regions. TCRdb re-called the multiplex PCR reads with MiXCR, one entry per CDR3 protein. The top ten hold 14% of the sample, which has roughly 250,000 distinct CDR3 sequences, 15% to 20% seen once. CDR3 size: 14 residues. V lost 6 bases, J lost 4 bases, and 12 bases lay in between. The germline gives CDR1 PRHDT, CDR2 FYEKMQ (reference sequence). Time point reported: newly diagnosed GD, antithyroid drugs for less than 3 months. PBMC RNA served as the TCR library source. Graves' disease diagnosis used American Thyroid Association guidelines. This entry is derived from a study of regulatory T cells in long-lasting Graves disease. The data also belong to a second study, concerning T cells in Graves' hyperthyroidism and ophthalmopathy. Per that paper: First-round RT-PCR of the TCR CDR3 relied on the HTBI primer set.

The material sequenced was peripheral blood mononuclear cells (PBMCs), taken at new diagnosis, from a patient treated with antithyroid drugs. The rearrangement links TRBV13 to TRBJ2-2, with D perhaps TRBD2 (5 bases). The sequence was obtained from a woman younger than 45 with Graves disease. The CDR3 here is CASSLWRSTGELFF. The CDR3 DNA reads TGTGCCAGCAGTTTGTGGAGGTCCACCGGGGAGCTGTTTTTT. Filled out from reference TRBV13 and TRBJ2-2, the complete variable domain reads AAGVIQSPRHLIKEKRETATLKCYPIPRHDTVYWYQQGPGQDPQFLISFYEKMQSDKGSIPDRFSAQQFSDYHSELNMSSLELGDSALYFCASSLWRSTGELFFGEGSRLTVL.